These T cell receptor beta chains were read from a single sample in a study of Ad26.COV2.S vaccination and SARS-CoV-2 variants. Measured with immunoSEQ multiplex PCR; TCRdb has only the in-frame clones, and not every one. The table shows 300,000 to 400,000 clones, with 92% occurring only once. The specimen comprised peripheral blood, sampled after recovery from COVID-19. The receptor source for this set is a human donor who had recovered from COVID-19. Each CDR3 is given with its conserved first and last residue. Fields, in order: D gene, V gene, clone size, J gene, CDR3 DNA, CDR3 protein. D genes are given only for firm matches. Clone size is given for some rows only: seen once, a few or many times, or a class if the clone is expanded.

-,TRBV10-1,-,TRBJ1-1,TGCGCCAGCAGTGCGGCAGGGAGGGAGACTGAAGCTTTCTTT,CASSAAGRETEAFF
TRBD1,TRBV3-1/TRBV3-2,-,TRBJ1-1,TGTGCCAGCAGCCAAGTTACAGGGGGCTGGGCTGAAGCTTTCTTT,CASSQVTGGWAEAFF
-,TRBV30,-,TRBJ1-6,TGTGCCTGGAGGGCGGGCAGTTGGCTCTCACCCCTCCACTTT,CAWRAGSWLSPLHF
-,TRBV5-4,few,TRBJ1-1,TGTGCCAGCAGCTTGCCAAAAGGAATGAACACTGAAGCTTTCTTT,CASSLPKGMNTEAFF
-,TRBV7-8,once,TRBJ1-1,TGTGCCAGCTCCCCCCGGCCCTCAGTATCATCAGGAGCTTTCTTT,CASSPRPSVSSGAFF
-,TRBV6-4,-,TRBJ2-7,TGTGCCAGCAGTGAGGACAGCGGCTCCTACGAGCAGTACTTC,CASSEDSGSYEQYF
-,TRBV19,-,TRBJ2-7,TGTGCCAGTAGTTCAGGCCTTTACCCCTACGAGCAGTACTTC,CASSSGLYPYEQYF
TRBD2,TRBV3-1/TRBV3-2,-,TRBJ2-7,TGTGCCAGCAGCCCTGCGGTAGCGGGGGCCTACGAGCAGTACTTC,CASSPAVAGAYEQYF
-,TRBV6-6,-,TRBJ2-5,TGTGCCAGCAGTCCATGGGGCCAGTGGGAGACCCAGTACTTC,CASSPWGQWETQYF
TRBD1,TRBV4-1,-,TRBJ2-7,TGCGCCAGCAGCCCCGGACAGGGCGCCTACGAGCAGTACTTC,CASSPGQGAYEQYF
-,TRBV9,-,TRBJ2-2,TGTGCCAGCAGCGTAGAAGGGAGGTATAACGGGGAGCTGTTTTTT,CASSVEGRYNGELFF
-,TRBV2,-,TRBJ1-5,TGTGCCAGCAGTGAAGGAGGGCGCCGTAGCAATCAGCCCCAGCATTTT,CASSEGGRRSNQPQHF
-,TRBV4-3,-,TRBJ1-6,TGCGCCAGCAGCCATACTTGGGACCTGAATTCACCCCTCCACTTT,CASSHTWDLNSPLHF
-,TRBV10-3,-,TRBJ1-2,TGTGCCATCAGGCAGGGGACTAACTCTAACTATGGCTACACCTTC,CAIRQGTNSNYGYTF
-,TRBV7-9,-,TRBJ2-7,TGTGCCAGCAGCTTAGCTGGTCAGGGTCTGGCCCACGAGCAGTACTTC,CASSLAGQGLAHEQYF
TRBD1,TRBV3-1/TRBV3-2,-,TRBJ1-3,TGTGCCAGCAGCCAAACAGGGGGGTCTGGAAACACCATATATTTT,CASSQTGGSGNTIYF
-,TRBV7-9,-,TRBJ1-2,TGTGCCAGCAGCTCAGTGGACGGAGCTTACTATGGCTACACCTTC,CASSSVDGAYYGYTF
TRBD1,TRBV5-1,-,TRBJ1-1,TGCGCCAGCAGCTTCCGACAGGGAGGAATGAACACTGAAGCTTTCTTT,CASSFRQGGMNTEAFF
-,TRBV12-3/TRBV12-4,-,TRBJ1-2,TGTGCCAGCAGTTCGCAGGATAACTATGGCTACACCTTC,CASSSQDNYGYTF
TRBD2,TRBV2,-,TRBJ2-3,TGTGCCAGCAGGCGGGGGGGTCCAGATACGCAGTATTTT,CASRRGGPDTQYF
-,TRBV9,-,TRBJ2-5,TGTGCCAGCAGCGCATATGGCACGGAGACCCAGTACTTC,CASSAYGTETQYF
TRBD1,TRBV7-3,-,TRBJ2-5,TGTGCCAGCAGCACCCGACAGGGGCAAGAGACCCAGTACTTC,CASSTRQGQETQYF
-,TRBV19,-,TRBJ1-1,TGTGCCAGTAGTATTGGAACTGAAGCTTTCTTT,CASSIGTEAFF
-,TRBV6-2/TRBV6-3,-,TRBJ2-2,TGTGCCAGCAGTTCGCGCTACCTCGGACAGCCGAACACCGGGGAGCTGTTTTTT,CASSSRYLGQPNTGELFF
-,TRBV14,-,TRBJ2-2,TGTGCCAGCAGCTTAAATCTAAGGGGGGAGCTGTTTTTT,CASSLNLRGELFF
-,TRBV2,-,TRBJ1-5,TGTGCCAGCAGAGACCGACAGGGCAATCAGCCCCAGCATTTT,CASRDRQGNQPQHF
TRBD2,TRBV19,-,TRBJ2-1,TGTGCCAGTAGTGTACAGCGGGGCGAGCAGTTCTTC,CASSVQRGEQFF
TRBD1,TRBV11-2,-,TRBJ2-7,TGTGCCAGCAGCCCTCATGGGGGACAGGGCGCCTACGAGCAGTACTTC,CASSPHGGQGAYEQYF
-,TRBV4-1,-,TRBJ1-1,TGCGCCAGCAGCCAAGCGATCTGGGTACAGAACACTGAAGCTTTCTTT,CASSQAIWVQNTEAFF
-,TRBV7-3,-,TRBJ2-6,TGTGCCAGCAGCCCACAAGGATCTTCTGGGGCCAACGTCCTGACTTTC,CASSPQGSSGANVLTF
TRBD2,TRBV6-5,-,TRBJ2-3,TGTGCCAGCAGTCAAACCGGGGGGTCCCAAGATACGCAGTATTTT,CASSQTGGSQDTQYF
TRBD1,TRBV2,-,TRBJ2-7,TGTGCCAGCAGTGAATGGCGGGACAGGGCTTACGAGCAGTACTTC,CASSEWRDRAYEQYF
-,TRBV12-3/TRBV12-4,-,TRBJ1-2,TGTGCCAGCAGTCATGGTGGGTATGGCTACACCTTC,CASSHGGYGYTF
TRBD2,TRBV7-9,-,TRBJ2-3,TGTGCCAGCACCCGACGCCCTCGACTAGCGGGGGGGACAGATACGCAGTATTTT,CASTRRPRLAGGTDTQYF
TRBD1,TRBV3-1/TRBV3-2,-,TRBJ1-1,TGTGCCAGCAGCCGTCGACAGGGGATGAACACTGAAGCTTTCTTT,CASSRRQGMNTEAFF
-,TRBV7-6,once,TRBJ2-5,TGTGCCAGCAGCTTAAAGGGCGAGACCCAGTACTTC,CASSLKGETQYF
TRBD2,TRBV5-6,few,TRBJ2-7,TGTGCCAGCAGCACACTAGCGATGAACGAGCAGTACTTC,CASSTLAMNEQYF
-,TRBV7-2,-,TRBJ1-5,TGTGCCAGCAGCTTGGAGGAAAATCAGCCCCAGCATTTT,CASSLEENQPQHF
-,TRBV15,-,TRBJ2-3,TGTGCCACCAGCAGTAGAATCACTGATACGCAGTATTTT,CATSSRITDTQYF
-,TRBV6-1,-,TRBJ1-1,TGTGCCAGCAGTGAAGTCGCAGGCACTGAAGCTTTCTTT,CASSEVAGTEAFF
TRBD2,TRBV7-9,-,TRBJ2-7,TGTGCCAGCAGCTGGGAGACTAGCGACTACGAGCAGTACTTC,CASSWETSDYEQYF
-,TRBV20-1,-,TRBJ2-3,TGCAGTGCTAGTAGGGCAGATACGCAGTATTTT,CSASRADTQYF
TRBD1,TRBV5-4,-,TRBJ2-7,TGTGCCAGCAGCCGGGTCAGGGGGCAGTATGACGAGCAGTACTTC,CASSRVRGQYDEQYF
TRBD1,TRBV6-5,-,TRBJ1-6,TGTGCCAGCAGACCCCCCGGGACAGAGATTTCACCCCTCCACTTT,CASRPPGTEISPLHF
TRBD2,TRBV7-3,-,TRBJ2-1,TGTGCCAGCAGCTTAGTCCCCACTAGCGGGGGGGCGGGCTACAATGAGCAGTTCTTC,CASSLVPTSGGAGYNEQFF
-,TRBV3-1/TRBV3-2,-,TRBJ1-4,TGTGCCAGCAAGGACTTTAATGAAAAACTGTTTTTT,CASKDFNEKLFF
TRBD1,TRBV7-6,-,TRBJ1-2,TGTGCCAGCAGCCAAGGACAGGGACCCTATAATGGCTACACCTTC,CASSQGQGPYNGYTF
-,TRBV6-2/TRBV6-3,-,TRBJ2-7,TGTGCCAGCAGTTACTCCGCTCGGTCCTCCTACGAGCAGTACTTC,CASSYSARSSYEQYF
-,TRBV4-1,-,TRBJ2-2,TGCGCCAGCAGCCAAGACATCAACACCGGGGAGCTGTTTTTT,CASSQDINTGELFF
-,TRBV10-3,-,TRBJ1-3,TGTGCCATCAGATACGGAAACACCATATATTTT,CAIRYGNTIYF
-,TRBV3-1/TRBV3-2,-,TRBJ1-6,TGTGCCAGCAGCCAAGATGGAAATTCACCCCTCCACTTT,CASSQDGNSPLHF
-,TRBV7-2,-,TRBJ2-5,TGTGCCAGCAGCTTAAAAGGGATTCAAGAGACCCAGTACTTC,CASSLKGIQETQYF
TRBD1,TRBV7-9,few,TRBJ1-2,TGTGCCAGCAGCTTAGGTCAGGGACAGGGAGCTTATGGCTACACCTTC,CASSLGQGQGAYGYTF